These 8 T cell receptor beta chains share one sample of origin, sequenced in a study of blood T cell repertoires in COVID-19. Profiling relied on immunoSEQ multiplex PCR, and the TCRdb table lists in-frame clones only, not all of them. This table holds hundreds of thousands of clones, about 86% found once. The sequenced sample consisted of peripheral blood. The receptors derive from a woman aged 25 to 39 who had recovered from COVID-19.

This chain joins TRBV6-4 and TRBJ1-5; 8 bases fit TRBD1. CDR3 length: 14 residues. Trimming took 7 bases from V and 3 from J; bases not matched to a gene: 5. Looked up from germline, CDR1 is MRHNA and CDR2 is SNTAGT. The CDR3 sequence is CASIRTGFNQPQHF. The CDR3, as DNA: TGTGCCAGCATCAGGACAGGGTTCAATCAGCCCCAGCATTTT.

The chain has TRBV28 and TRBJ1-5; TRBD1 matches 12 bases. From germline, CDR1 is MDHEN and CDR2 SYDVKM. This CDR3 is 16 amino acids long. The junction had 6 bases not matched to a gene; V was cut back by 4 bases and J by 5 bases. Here the CDR3 DNA reads TGTGCCAGCAGTTCGGGACAGGGGGCATACTATCAGCCCCAGCATTTT. It is translated as CASSSGQGAYYQPQHF.

The chain couples TRBV5-1 to TRBJ1-4, with D possibly TRBD1 on 5 matching bases. This CDR3 region has 15 residues. Germline V gene data show CDR1 as SGHRS and CDR2 as YFSETQ. Trimming removed 4 bases at V and 5 bases at J, with 15 bases between. In DNA form, the CDR3 reads TGCGCCAGCAGCCGCGGGGCAACTATAAATGAAAAACTGTTTTTT. Its protein product is CASSRGATINEKLFF.

This clone was recorded once. The V gene is TRBV19, the J gene TRBJ2-1; 8 positions agree with TRBD2. CDR1 and CDR2 (germline): LNHDA, SQIVND (reference sequence). V dropped 6 bases and J dropped 1; count of bases not matched to a gene: 5. The CDR3 contains 15 residues. The CDR3 loop is CASSHTSGSYNEQFF. The CDR3, as DNA: TGTGCCAGTAGCCATACTAGCGGTTCCTACAATGAGCAGTTCTTC.

V is TRBV27 and J is TRBJ2-3; D may be TRBD1 (6 bases). Per germline, CDR1 MNHEY and CDR2 SMNVEV (reference sequence). The CDR3 extends over 15 amino acids. Trimming removed 2 bases at V and 4 bases at J, with 13 bases between. DNA for the CDR3: TGTGCCAGCAGTTTAAACAGGGTTTCGGCAGATACGCAGTATTTT. The encoded protein is CASSLNRVSADTQYF.

The J gene is TRBJ1-2, the V gene TRBV12-3 or TRBV12-4; D is possibly TRBD1 (5 bases). The germline V and J ends were trimmed by 1 base and 8 bases, with 11 bases remaining between them. The CDR3 has 13 amino acids. In DNA form, the CDR3 reads TGTGCCAGCAGTTTAGGGCAGGGAAGAGGCTACACCTTC. It codes for CASSLGQGRGYTF.

The rearrangement links TRBV7-2 to TRBJ1-5, with D possibly TRBD1 on 6 matching bases. The CDR3 covers 14 residues. Per the germline V gene, CDR1 is SGHTA and CDR2 is FQGNSA. Between the trimmed V and J ends, which lost 5 bases and 6 bases, there was a span of 14 bases. The DNA for the CDR3 is TGTGCCAGCAGCGAACAGGGAGGGATTCAGCCCCAGCATTTT. It translates to CASSEQGGIQPQHF.

The rearrangement uses TRBV28 and TRBJ2-6, with no clear D. Germline CDR1 and CDR2: MDHEN and SYDVKM. V lost 5 bases and J lost 1, with 9 bases in between. CDR3 length: 15 amino acids. The CDR3: CASSTVTSGANVLTF. CDR3 DNA sequence: TGTGCCAGCAGTACCGTTACATCTGGGGCCAACGTCCTGACTTTC.